The rows below give T cell receptor beta chains drawn from one sample of a study of shared clonotypes between healthy human individuals. Clones were read by immunoSEQ multiplex PCR, and TCRdb kept only the in-frame ones, dropping some. Of approximately 2,000,000 clones listed, less than 95% are singletons. The sequencing input was naive CD4+ T cells from PBMCs. The receptors originated from a man younger than 30 in good health. Some clones in this sample may be carry-over from other donors' samples. CDR3s include the opening cysteine and the closing phenylalanine or tryptophan. Each record gives: J gene, V gene, D gene, CDR3 protein, CDR3 DNA. A D gene is named only where the DNA matches it firmly.

>TRBJ2-7|TRBV11-2|-
CASSLGAQGSMKQYF
TGTGCCAGCAGCTTAGGGGCGCAGGGTAGTATGAAGCAGTACTTC
>TRBJ2-1|TRBV2|-
CASRSSGTMGINEQFF
TGTGCCAGCAGAAGCTCCGGGACGATGGGAATCAATGAGCAGTTCTTC
>TRBJ1-3|TRBV4-1|-
CASSQTSVSMGNTIYF
TGCGCCAGCAGCCAAACTTCGGTGTCCATGGGAAACACCATATATTTT
>TRBJ1-6|TRBV18|-
CASSPQGSEGMRPLHF
TGTGCCAGCTCACCTCAGGGTTCCGAGGGGATGAGACCCCTCCACTTT
>TRBJ2-7|TRBV20-1|TRBD1
CSAHRDRGTF
TGCAGTGCACACCGGGACAGGGGGACCTTC
>TRBJ1-1|TRBV19|-
CASSIVGTDTEAFF
TGTGCCAGTAGTATAGTTGGGACCGACACTGAAGCTTTCTTT
>TRBJ2-1|TRBV29-1|-
CSVEGRLTYNEQFF
TGCAGCGTTGAAGGGCGGCTTACCTACAATGAGCAGTTCTTC
>TRBJ1-5|TRBV28|TRBD1
CASRRQTGGWNQPQHF
TGTGCCAGCAGACGTCAGACAGGGGGCTGGAATCAGCCCCAGCATTTT
>TRBJ2-7|TRBV2|-
CASSGAAYPPEQYF
TGTGCCAGCAGTGGGGCAGCCTACCCCCCCGAGCAGTACTTC
>TRBJ2-5|TRBV5-6|-
CASRPGTAQIGETQYF
TGTGCCAGCAGACCCGGGACTGCACAGATTGGGGAGACCCAGTACTTC